These 7 T cell receptor beta chains originate from one sample sequenced in a study of CD8 T cells in ankylosing spondylitis. TCRdb analysed the 5' RACE reads with MiXCR anew, one entry per CDR3 protein. The sample includes approximately 100,000 distinct CDR3 sequences, nearly 25% of them seen just once. Sequencing used synovial fluid, either unsorted or a sorted T cell fraction (not recorded which). The source is a male donor with ankylosing spondylitis.

This clonotype is termed medium-sized. The V call is TRBV7-6, the J call TRBJ1-1; D remains ambiguous. Trimming shortened V by 1 base and J by 1 base, and 4 bases separated the two germline ends. There are 13 residues in the CDR3. The germline CDR1 and CDR2 sequences are SGHVS and FNYEAQ. Here the CDR3 reads CASSLGKNTEAFF. The CDR3 DNA follows: TGTGCCAGCAGCTTAGGAAAGAACACTGAAGCTTTCTTT. Full variable domain (rest looked up from reference TRBV7-6 and TRBJ1-1): GAGVSQSPRYKVTKRGQDVALRCDPISGHVSLYWYRQALGQGPEFLTYFNYEAQQDKSGLPNDRFSAERPEGSISTLTIQRTEQRDSAMYRCASSLGKNTEAFFGQGTRLTVV.

In this sample, this clonotype turned up a few times. The CDR3 nucleotides read TGTGCCAGCTCACCCCTCAATGACAGGGTCGGTCAGTTCTTC. It encodes CASSPLNDRVGQFF. The chain employs TRBV18 and TRBJ2-1; 7 bases are a match to TRBD1. Germline CDR1 and CDR2: KGHSH and LQKENI. The CDR3 has 14 residues. V lost 3 bases, J lost 13 bases, and 12 bases stayed unmatched.

This clonotype was observed a few times. V gene TRBV10-2 combines with J gene TRBJ1-1; a possible D gene is TRBD1 (5 bases). Trimming removed 5 bases at V and 4 bases at J, with 14 bases between. CDR3 length: 14 amino acids. Germline lookup yields CDR1 WSHSY and CDR2 SAAADI. The CDR3 nucleotides are TGCGCCAGCAGTTACGGGCGGGGCTCCACTGAAGCTTTCTTT. As protein: CASSYGRGSTEAFF.

This clonotype has only a few counts. The rearrangement links TRBV7-2 to TRBJ2-2, with D unclear. The CDR3 is 13 residues long. Germline values: CDR1 SGHTA, CDR2 FQGNSA. Trimming took 8 bases from V and 1 from J, leaving 8 bases between them. The CDR3 region is CASGWKNTGELFF. The CDR3 nucleotides are TGTGCCAGCGGCTGGAAGAACACCGGGGAGCTGTTTTTT. Variable domain in full (rest from reference TRBV7-2 and TRBJ2-2): GAGVSQSPSNKVTEKGKDVELRCDPISGHTALYWYRQSLGQGLEFLIYFQGNSAPDKSGLPSDRFSAERTGGSVSTLTIQRTQQEDSAVYLCASGWKNTGELFFGEGSRLTVL.

CDR3 DNA: TGTGCCAGCAGAAGGACTAGCGGGAGGGTGGGGGCGGATGAGCAGTTCTTC. Translating gives CASRRTSGRVGADEQFF. V usage is TRBV12-3 or TRBV12-4 and J usage is TRBJ2-1, with 15 bases lining up with TRBD2. The CDR3 totals 17 residues. After removal of 6 bases from V and 8 bases from J, the junction contained 11 bases not matched to a gene.

At least ten counts were recorded for this clonotype. The rearrangement links TRBV5-1 to TRBJ2-2; 10 nucleotides match TRBD2. The CDR3 runs 15 residues. CDR1 and CDR2 from the germline V gene are SGHRS and YFSETQ. J was trimmed by 7 bases and V by 4 bases; bases with no gene match: 7. CDR3 bases: TGCGCCAGCAGCGCGCTAGCGGGAGTCCGCGGGGAGCTGTTTTTT. It specifies CASSALAGVRGELFF.

This clonotype was counted at least ten times. The gene calls are TRBV11-3 and TRBJ2-1; 13 bases map to TRBD2. Germline CDR1 SGHNT, CDR2 YENEEA. CDR3 size: 17 residues. With V trimmed by 4 bases and J by 2 bases, 5 bases remained unmatched. CDR3 region: CASSSGTSGVPYNEQFF. In DNA form, the CDR3 reads TGTGCCAGCAGCTCCGGGACTAGCGGGGTGCCCTACAATGAGCAGTTCTTC.